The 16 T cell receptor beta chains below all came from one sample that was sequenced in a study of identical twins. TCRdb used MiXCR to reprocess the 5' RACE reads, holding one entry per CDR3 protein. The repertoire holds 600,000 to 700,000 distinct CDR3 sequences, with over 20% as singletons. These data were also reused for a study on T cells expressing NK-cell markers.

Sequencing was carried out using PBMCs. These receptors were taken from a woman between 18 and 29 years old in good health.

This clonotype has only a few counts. The CDR3 region has the DNA TGTGCCAGCAGGGGGGGTGGACTAGCGGGGTTTCAGCAGTACTTC. Its protein is CASRGGGLAGFQQYF. The chain couples TRBV12-3 or TRBV12-4 to TRBJ2-7, with 12 positions matching TRBD2. J lost 8 bases, V lost 6 bases, and 11 bases had no gene match. The CDR3 extends over 15 amino acids.

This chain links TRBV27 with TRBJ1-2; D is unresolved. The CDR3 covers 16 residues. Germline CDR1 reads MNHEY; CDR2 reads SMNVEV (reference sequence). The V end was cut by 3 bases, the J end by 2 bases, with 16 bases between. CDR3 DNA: TGTGCCAGCAGTTTCTCCCGGCTGGCGGACAACTATGGCTACACCTTC. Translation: CASSFSRLADNYGYTF.

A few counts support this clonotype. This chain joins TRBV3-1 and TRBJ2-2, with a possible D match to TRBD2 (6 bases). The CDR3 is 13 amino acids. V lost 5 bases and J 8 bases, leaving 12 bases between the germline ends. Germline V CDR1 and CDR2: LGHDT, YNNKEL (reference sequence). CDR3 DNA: TGTGCCAGCAGCGCGGTTCGGGGGGGGGAGCTGTTTTTT. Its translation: CASSAVRGGELFF.

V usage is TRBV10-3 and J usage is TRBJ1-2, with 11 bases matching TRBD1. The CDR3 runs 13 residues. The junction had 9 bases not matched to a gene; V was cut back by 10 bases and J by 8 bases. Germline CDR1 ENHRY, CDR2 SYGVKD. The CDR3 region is CANGQGAYGGYTF. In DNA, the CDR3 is TGTGCCAATGGACAGGGGGCGTATGGAGGCTACACCTTC.

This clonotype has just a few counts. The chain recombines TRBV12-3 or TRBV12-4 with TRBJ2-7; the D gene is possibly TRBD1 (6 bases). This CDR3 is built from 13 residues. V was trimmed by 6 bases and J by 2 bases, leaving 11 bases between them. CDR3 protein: CASRRTAAYEQYF. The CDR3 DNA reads TGTGCCAGCAGGAGGACAGCCGCCTACGAGCAGTACTTC.

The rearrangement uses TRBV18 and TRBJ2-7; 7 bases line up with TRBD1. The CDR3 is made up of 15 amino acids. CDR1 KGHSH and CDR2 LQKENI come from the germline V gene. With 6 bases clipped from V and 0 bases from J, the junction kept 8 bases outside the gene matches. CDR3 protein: CASSVSGTASYEQYF. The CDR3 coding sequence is TGTGCCAGCTCCGTATCCGGGACAGCCTCCTACGAGCAGTACTTC.

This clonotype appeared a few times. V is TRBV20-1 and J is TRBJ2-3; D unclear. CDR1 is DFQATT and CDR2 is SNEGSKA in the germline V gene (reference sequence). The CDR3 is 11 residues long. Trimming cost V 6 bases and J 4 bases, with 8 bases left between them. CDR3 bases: TGCAGTGCAGGCCCAGCAGATACGCAGTATTTT. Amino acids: CSAGPADTQYF.

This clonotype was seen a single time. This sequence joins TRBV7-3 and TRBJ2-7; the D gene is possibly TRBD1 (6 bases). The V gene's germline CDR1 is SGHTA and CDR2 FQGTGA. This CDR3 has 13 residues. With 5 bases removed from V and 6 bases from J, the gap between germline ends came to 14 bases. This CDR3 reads CASSQGTQVEQYF. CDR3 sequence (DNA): TGTGCCAGCAGCCAGGGGACGCAGGTCGAGCAGTACTTC.

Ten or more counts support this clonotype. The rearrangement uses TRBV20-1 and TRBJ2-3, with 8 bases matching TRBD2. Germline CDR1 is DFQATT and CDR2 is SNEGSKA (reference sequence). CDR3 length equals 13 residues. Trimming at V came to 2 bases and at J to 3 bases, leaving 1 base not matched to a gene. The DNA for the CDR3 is TGCAGTGCTAGACGGGGGGGAACAGATACGCAGTATTTT. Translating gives CSARRGGTDTQYF.

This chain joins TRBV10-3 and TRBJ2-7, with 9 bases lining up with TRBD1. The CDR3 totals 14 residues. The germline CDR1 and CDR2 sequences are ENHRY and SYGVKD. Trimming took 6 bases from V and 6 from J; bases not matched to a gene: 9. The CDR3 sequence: CAIRDGQGIIEQYF. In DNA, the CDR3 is TGTGCCATCAGGGACGGACAGGGGATAATCGAGCAGTACTTC.

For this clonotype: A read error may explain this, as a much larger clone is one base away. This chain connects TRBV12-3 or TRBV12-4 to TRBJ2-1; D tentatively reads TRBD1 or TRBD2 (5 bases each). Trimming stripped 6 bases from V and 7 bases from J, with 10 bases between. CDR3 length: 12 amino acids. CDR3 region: CASRLRENEQFF. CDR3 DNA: TGTGCCAGCAGGCTCAGGGAGAATGAGCAGTTCTTC.

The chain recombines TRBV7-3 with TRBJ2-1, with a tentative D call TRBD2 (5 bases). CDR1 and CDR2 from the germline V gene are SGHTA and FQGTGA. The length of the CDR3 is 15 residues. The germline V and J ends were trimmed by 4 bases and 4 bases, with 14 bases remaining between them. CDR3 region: CASSSREVGYNEQFF. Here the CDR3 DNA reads TGTGCCAGCAGCTCGAGGGAAGTTGGTTACAATGAGCAGTTCTTC.

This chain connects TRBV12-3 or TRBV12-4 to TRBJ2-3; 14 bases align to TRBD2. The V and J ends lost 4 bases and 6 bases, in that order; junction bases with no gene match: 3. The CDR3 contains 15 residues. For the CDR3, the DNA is TGTGCCAGCAGTTGGACTAGCGGGAGGTATGATACGCAGTATTTT. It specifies CASSWTSGRYDTQYF.

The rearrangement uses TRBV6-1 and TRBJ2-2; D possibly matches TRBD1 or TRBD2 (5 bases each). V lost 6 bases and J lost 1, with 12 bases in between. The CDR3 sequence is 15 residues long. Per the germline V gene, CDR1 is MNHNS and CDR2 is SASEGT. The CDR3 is CASRTGTLNTGELFF. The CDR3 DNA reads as TGTGCCAGCAGGACCGGGACCTTGAACACCGGGGAGCTGTTTTTT.

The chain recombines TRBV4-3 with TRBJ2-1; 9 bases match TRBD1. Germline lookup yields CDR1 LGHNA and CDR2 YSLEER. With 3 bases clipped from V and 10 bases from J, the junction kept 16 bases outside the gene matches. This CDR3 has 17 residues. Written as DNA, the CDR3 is TGCGCCAGCAGCCACGTGACCGGGACAGGGACGTGGAACGAGCAGTTCTTC. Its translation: CASSHVTGTGTWNEQFF.

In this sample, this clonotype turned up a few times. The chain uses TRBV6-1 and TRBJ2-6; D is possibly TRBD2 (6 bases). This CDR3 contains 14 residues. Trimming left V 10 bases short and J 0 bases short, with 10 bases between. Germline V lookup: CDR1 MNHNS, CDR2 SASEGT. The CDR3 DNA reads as TGTGCCACCCATAGCGGCTCTGGGGCCAACGTCCTGACTTTC. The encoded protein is CATHSGSGANVLTF.